What follows are 27 T cell receptor beta chains derived from one specimen sequenced in a study of T cell changes during pregnancy in multiple sclerosis (dated by TCRdb to about 2019). Library prep was done by the immunoSEQ multiplex PCR assay. TCRdb obtained this table from immuneACCESS and retained in-frame rearrangements with V and J assigned. These tables miss some clones; where compared with another copy, unresolved V genes account for less than half of the shortfall, and the remainder is unexplained. This sample gives tens of thousands of clones in total; about 90% of them show up just once. The top ten clones comprise around 0.5% of the sample. This sample comprised CD4+ T cells from peripheral blood mononuclear cells, obtained in the third trimester of pregnancy. The origin of the receptors is a female donor with multiple sclerosis, enrolled in a pregnancy study.

This rearrangement joins TRBV5-1 to TRBJ2-1, with TRBD2 matching over 11 bases. V was clipped by 0 bases and J by 1 base; unmatched bases: 6. The CDR3 is 18 amino acids. From germline, CDR1 is SGHRS and CDR2 YFSETQ. The CDR3 DNA sequence: TGCGCCAGCAGCTTGGGCCCTAGCGGGGGGACGTCCTACAATGAGCAGTTCTTC. Amino acids: CASSLGPSGGTSYNEQFF.

The chain employs TRBV7-3 and TRBJ1-2; tentative D call: TRBD1 (6 bases). The CDR3 consists of 12 residues. V gave up 4 bases and J gave up 4 bases, with 7 bases separating them. Germline loops: CDR1 SGHTA, CDR2 FQGTGA. The CDR3 DNA reads as TGTGCCAGCAGCTCGACAGGCTATGGCTACACCTTC. Translation gives CASSSTGYGYTF.

The sample holds one count of this clone. This chain connects TRBV10-3 to TRBJ2-3, with no clear D. In germline, CDR1 is ENHRY, CDR2 SYGVKD. This CDR3 has 15 amino acids. The V and J ends lost 4 bases and 2 bases respectively, with 13 bases between them. CDR3 nucleotide sequence: TGTGCCATCAGTGGGAGCTACGGAAACACAGATACGCAGTATTTT. It specifies CAISGSYGNTDTQYF.

V and J are TRBV6-5 and TRBJ2-1; the match to TRBD1 covers 8 bases. CDR3 length equals 15 residues. Germline lookup yields CDR1 MNHEY and CDR2 SVGAGI. With V trimmed by 4 bases and J by 9 bases, 11 bases remained unmatched. The CDR3 sequence: CASSFRDRNGGEQFF. The CDR3 nucleotides read TGTGCCAGCAGTTTCAGGGACAGGAATGGAGGTGAGCAGTTCTTC.

This chain connects TRBV7-9 to TRBJ2-7, with 7 bases matching TRBD1. Germline assignment: CDR1 SEHNR and CDR2 FQNEAQ (reference sequence). V shed 10 bases and J 5 bases; nucleotides not matched to a gene: 17. This CDR3 has 15 residues. CDR3 DNA: TGTGCCACCAGGGGACGAGCAGGGGGAGTCCACGAGCAGTACTTC. Its translation: CATRGRAGGVHEQYF.

V and J are TRBV6-5 and TRBJ2-5, with D maybe TRBD2 (7 bases). Looked up from germline, CDR1 is MNHEY and CDR2 is SVGAGI. V lost 2 bases and J 4 bases, leaving 17 bases between the germline ends. The CDR3 spans 16 residues. The CDR3 loop is CASSYVRGGKGETQYF. The CDR3 bases are TGTGCCAGCAGTTACGTGAGGGGGGGCAAAGGAGAGACCCAGTACTTC.

The chain is built from TRBV9 and TRBJ1-6, with a weak D call TRBD1 (5 bases). This CDR3 region has 14 residues. Trimming removed 0 bases at V and 10 bases at J, with 11 bases between. Looked up from germline, CDR1 is SGDLS and CDR2 is YYNGEE. The CDR3 protein is CASSVGQLTSPLHF. In DNA form, the CDR3 reads TGTGCCAGCAGCGTAGGACAGCTAACCTCACCCCTCCACTTT. The whole variable domain, filled in from reference TRBV9 and TRBJ1-6, reads DSGVTQTPKHLITATGQRVTLRCSPRSGDLSVYWYQQSLDQGLQFLIQYYNGEERAKGNILERFSAQQFPDLHSELNLSSLELGDSALYFCASSVGQLTSPLHFGNGTRLTVT.

This chain connects TRBV5-4 to TRBJ2-3; 12 bases are a match to TRBD2. The germline V gene has CDR1 SGHNT and CDR2 YYREEE (reference sequence). The CDR3 runs 16 residues. The V gene end was trimmed by 0 bases and the J gene end by 2 bases; junction bases not matched to a gene: 1. For the CDR3, the DNA is TGTGCCAGCAGCTTGGGACTAGCGGGGGTCACAGATACGCAGTATTTT. This gives the protein CASSLGLAGVTDTQYF.

The rearrangement joins TRBV9 to TRBJ2-1, with D tentatively TRBD2 (6 bases). Germline assignment: CDR1 SGDLS and CDR2 YYNGEE. The V end lost 3 bases, the J end lost 9 bases, and 10 bases lay between the germline ends. The length of the CDR3 is 12 residues. The CDR3 loop reads CASSALAGEQFF. DNA of the CDR3: TGTGCCAGCAGCGCACTAGCAGGTGAGCAGTTCTTC. Supplemented by reference TRBV9 and TRBJ2-1, the full variable domain reads DSGVTQTPKHLITATGQRVTLRCSPRSGDLSVYWYQQSLDQGLQFLIQYYNGEERAKGNILERFSAQQFPDLHSELNLSSLELGDSALYFCASSALAGEQFFGPGTRLTVL.

The chain is built from TRBV25-1 and TRBJ1-2; D gene ambiguous. V was trimmed by 2 bases and J by 5 bases, leaving 15 bases between them. The CDR3 loop spans 15 amino acids. Looked up from germline, CDR1 is MGHDK and CDR2 is SYGVNS. CDR3 sequence: CASSEPYGKGYGYTF. The DNA of the CDR3 is TGTGCCAGCAGTGAACCCTACGGGAAGGGATATGGCTACACCTTC.

The chain employs TRBV10-3 and TRBJ2-2; 7 bases are shared with TRBD1. This CDR3 region has 17 residues. From germline, CDR1 is ENHRY and CDR2 SYGVKD. J lost 0 bases, V lost 3 bases, and 7 bases had no gene match. The CDR3 sequence is CAISERAGTANTGELFF. The CDR3 bases are TGTGCCATCAGTGAACGGGCCGGGACAGCGAACACCGGGGAGCTGTTTTTT.

The V call is TRBV30, the J call TRBJ1-2; 9 bases are shared with TRBD1. This CDR3 has 14 residues. Germline V gives CDR1 GTSNPN, CDR2 SVGIG (reference sequence). After removal of 2 bases from V and 2 bases from J, the junction contained 3 bases not matched to a gene. The CDR3 here is CAWSIGQGNYGYTF. The CDR3 DNA sequence: TGTGCCTGGAGTATTGGACAGGGGAACTATGGCTACACCTTC. Combining the CDR3 with reference TRBV30 and TRBJ1-2 gives the whole variable domain SQTIHQWPATLVQPVGSPLSLECTVEGTSNPNLYWYRQAAGRGLQLLFYSVGIGQISSEVPQNLSASRPQDRQFILSSKKLLLSDSGFYLCAWSIGQGNYGYTFGSGTRLTVV.

The chain combines TRBV4-1 with TRBJ2-1; 10 bases align to TRBD1. The ends lost 3 bases at V and 8 bases at J; junction bases unmatched: 7. This CDR3 contains 15 residues. Germline assignment: CDR1 MGHRA and CDR2 YSYEKL. The chain's CDR3 is CASSHPGQGIYEQFF. CDR3 nucleotide sequence: TGCGCCAGCAGCCACCCGGGACAGGGGATATATGAGCAGTTCTTC.

J is TRBJ1-2 and V is TRBV19; 8 nucleotides match TRBD1. The length of the CDR3 is 14 residues. The V and J ends lost 6 bases and 5 bases, in that order; junction bases with no gene match: 8. In germline, CDR1 is LNHDA, CDR2 SQIVND (reference sequence). CDR3 sequence reads: CASRIYGTGYGYTF. For the CDR3, the DNA is TGTGCCAGTAGGATATACGGGACAGGTTATGGCTACACCTTC.

The genes are TRBV19 and TRBJ1-1, with 8 positions matching TRBD1. From germline, CDR1 is LNHDA and CDR2 SQIVND (reference sequence). CDR3 size: 13 residues. The V gene end was trimmed by 4 bases and the J gene end by 4 bases; junction bases not matched to a gene: 2. The CDR3 region has the DNA TGTGCCAGTAGTAGGACAGGGCTCACTGAAGCTTTCTTT. Protein sequence: CASSRTGLTEAFF.

The chain combines TRBV10-2 with TRBJ2-3, with 14 bases that match TRBD2. The germline V gene encodes CDR1 WSHSY and CDR2 SAAADI. V lost 6 bases and J lost 6; bases outside the gene matches: 11. There are 17 residues in the CDR3. This chain's CDR3 is CASRTRLAGGLGDTQYF. The DNA of the CDR3 is TGCGCCAGCAGGACTAGACTAGCGGGGGGGCTCGGGGATACGCAGTATTTT.

This chain connects TRBV5-1 to TRBJ1-5; D unresolved. The CDR3 consists of 13 residues. Trimming stripped 0 bases from V and 4 bases from J, with 5 bases between. CDR1 and CDR2 from the germline V gene are SGHRS and YFSETQ. In DNA form, the CDR3 reads TGCGCCAGCAGCTTGGATGTAAATCAGCCCCAGCATTTT. The encoded protein is CASSLDVNQPQHF. Based on the CDR3 plus reference TRBV5-1 and TRBJ1-5, the full variable domain is KAGVTQTPRYLIKTRGQQVTLSCSPISGHRSVSWYQQTPGQGLQFLFEYFSETQRNKGNFPGRFSGRQFSNSRSEMNVSTLELGDSALYLCASSLDVNQPQHFGDGTRLSIL.

This chain uses TRBV7-6 with TRBJ2-7; tentative D call: TRBD2 (5 bases). CDR1 is SGHVS, CDR2 FNYEAQ, per germline. The germline V and J ends were trimmed by 5 bases and 3 bases, with 14 bases remaining between them. This CDR3 comprises 14 residues. CDR3: CASSPAAAGYEQYF. CDR3 nucleotides: TGTGCCAGCAGCCCGGCTGCCGCGGGCTACGAGCAGTACTTC. The full variable domain, its missing parts supplied by reference TRBV7-6 and TRBJ2-7, is GAGVSQSPRYKVTKRGQDVALRCDPISGHVSLYWYRQALGQGPEFLTYFNYEAQQDKSGLPNDRFSAERPEGSISTLTIQRTEQRDSAMYRCASSPAAAGYEQYFGPGTRLTVT.

The V and J genes are TRBV7-9 and TRBJ2-7; D possibly corresponds to TRBD1 (7 bases). The V end was cut by 2 bases, the J end by 3 bases, with 14 bases between. Germline V gene lookup returns CDR1 SEHNR and CDR2 FQNEAQ (reference sequence). CDR3 size: 15 residues. The CDR3 DNA reads TGTGCCAGCAGCTTATATGCAGGGGGGAACTACGAGCAGTACTTC. Protein product: CASSLYAGGNYEQYF.

V is TRBV5-8 and J is TRBJ1-5; 8 bases fit TRBD1. Germline-derived CDR1 and CDR2 are SGHTS and YDEGEE. CDR3 length: 15 amino acids. Trimming at V came to 4 bases and at J to 4 bases, leaving 7 bases not matched to a gene. The CDR3 DNA sequence: TGTGCCAGCAGCCTGACAGGGGCGAAAAATCAGCCCCAGCATTTT. Translation gives CASSLTGAKNQPQHF.

The rearrangement uses TRBV5-6 and TRBJ2-5, with 10 bases lining up with TRBD2. The CDR3 is made up of 16 amino acids. Trimming at V came to 5 bases and at J to 4 bases, leaving 11 bases not matched to a gene. From germline, CDR1 is SGHDT and CDR2 YYEEEE. CDR3 sequence: CASRSTGTSALETQYF. The CDR3 DNA reads TGTGCCAGCAGATCGACCGGGACTAGCGCGTTAGAGACCCAGTACTTC.

The chain employs TRBV7-2 and TRBJ2-1; the D gene is possibly TRBD2 (6 bases). The V gene's germline CDR1 is SGHTA and CDR2 FQGNSA. V lost 4 bases, J lost 7 bases, and 14 bases lay in between. The CDR3 length is 14 residues. CDR3 sequence (DNA): TGTGCCAGCAGCTCCCGGGCGGCGGGGAATGAGCAGTTCTTC. It translates to CASSSRAAGNEQFF.

The rearrangement joins TRBV19 to TRBJ2-5, with D perhaps TRBD1 (6 bases). The CDR3 spans 14 residues. From germline, CDR1 is LNHDA and CDR2 SQIVND (reference sequence). With 5 bases removed from V and 2 bases from J, the gap between germline ends came to 12 bases. CDR3 region: CASSVTGLQETQYF. The CDR3 DNA is TGTGCCAGTAGTGTGACAGGCCTACAAGAGACCCAGTACTTC.

This chain connects TRBV5-6 to TRBJ1-6, with D possibly TRBD1 on 5 matching bases. This CDR3 has 14 amino acids. Germline-derived CDR1 and CDR2 are SGHDT and YYEEEE. Between the trimmed V and J ends, which lost 1 base and 10 bases, there was a span of 12 bases. The DNA for the CDR3 is TGTGCCAGCAGCTTGAAAGGGGTCGAGTCACCCCTCCACTTT. Protein: CASSLKGVESPLHF.

The chain recombines TRBV14 with TRBJ1-1; D is unresolved. Germline-derived CDR1 and CDR2 are SGHDN and FVKESK. The V end was cut by 2 bases, the J end by 8 bases, with 9 bases between. The CDR3 consists of 12 residues. The CDR3 is CASSQSGREAFF. CDR3 DNA: TGTGCCAGCAGCCAATCAGGAAGAGAAGCTTTCTTT.

The chain employs TRBV19 and TRBJ1-5; 9 positions match TRBD1. V trimming: 6 bases; J trimming: 6 bases; junction bases outside the gene matches: 6. The length of the CDR3 is 14 residues. Germline assignment: CDR1 LNHDA and CDR2 SQIVND (reference sequence). Here the CDR3 reads CASRTTGGRQPQHF. The CDR3 region has the DNA TGTGCCAGTAGGACTACAGGGGGCCGTCAGCCCCAGCATTTT.

This chain uses TRBV14 with TRBJ2-1; the match to TRBD2 covers 9 bases. The CDR3 contains 17 residues. J gave up 2 bases and V 6 bases, and 11 bases lay outside the gene matches. Germline V gene lookup returns CDR1 SGHDN and CDR2 FVKESK. CDR3 loop: CASREAVAGGTYNEQFF. The CDR3 coding sequence is TGTGCCAGCAGGGAGGCAGTGGCGGGGGGGACCTACAATGAGCAGTTCTTC.